Shown below are 7 T cell receptor beta chains from a single sample sequenced in a study of blood T cell repertoires in COVID-19 (dated by TCRdb to 2018 to 2020). Libraries were built with the immunoSEQ multiplex PCR assay. TCRdb limited this immuneACCESS table to in-frame rearrangements with V and J called. A share of clones is missing; checked studies link under half to unresolved V genes, and the rest is unexplained. Present in this sample are under 200,000 clones, 85% to 90% of which were seen just once. The ten largest make up 2% to 2.5% of the sample. The sequenced sample was peripheral blood. The receptors stem from a man aged 45-65 years who had recovered from COVID-19.

CDR3 in amino acids: CASTPLAGPPNEQFF. Written as DNA, the CDR3 is TGTGCCAGCACCCCTCTAGCGGGGCCCCCCAATGAGCAGTTCTTC. This chain connects TRBV5-6 to TRBJ2-1; 9 bases map to TRBD2. Germline V CDR1 and CDR2: SGHDT, YYEEEE. Trimming removed 6 bases from V and 6 bases from J; junction bases left unmatched: 10. The CDR3 spans 15 residues. Looking up the rest from reference TRBV5-6 and TRBJ2-1 gives the full variable domain: DAGVTQSPTHLIKTRGQQVTLRCSPKSGHDTVSWYQQALGQGPQFIFQYYEEEERQRGNFPDRFSGHQFPNYSSELNVNALLLGDSALYLCASTPLAGPPNEQFFGPGTRLTVL.

V is TRBV6-6 and J is TRBJ1-6, with D possibly matching TRBD1 (6 bases). Deletions cut 5 bases from V and 7 bases from J, with 21 bases between. CDR1 MNHNY and CDR2 SVGAGI come from the germline V gene (reference sequence). This CDR3 contains 17 residues. The CDR3 sequence: CASSQNIQGPINSPLHF. DNA for the CDR3: TGTGCCAGCAGTCAGAACATACAGGGCCCCATAAATTCACCCCTCCACTTT.

This chain joins TRBV28 and TRBJ2-2, with a weak D call TRBD2 (6 bases). This CDR3 region has 15 residues. The V gene lost 5 bases and the J gene lost 0 bases, with 10 bases spanning the gap. Germline V gene lookup returns CDR1 MDHEN and CDR2 SYDVKM. The CDR3 loop is CASSPSVANTGELFF. As DNA, the CDR3 is TGTGCCAGCAGTCCTAGCGTCGCGAACACCGGGGAGCTGTTTTTT.

This sequence joins TRBV19 and TRBJ2-4, with 8 bases that match TRBD1. The V gene's germline CDR1 is LNHDA and CDR2 SQIVND (reference sequence). With 4 bases clipped from V and 4 bases from J, the junction kept 0 bases outside the gene matches. This CDR3 has 13 residues. CDR3 bases: TGTGCCAGTAGTAGACAGGGGAAAAACATTCAGTACTTC. Its translation is CASSRQGKNIQYF. The whole variable domain, remainder taken from reference TRBV19 and TRBJ2-4, is DGGITQSPKYLFRKEGQNVTLSCEQNLNHDAMYWYRQDPGQGLRLIYYSQIVNDFQKGDIAEGYSVSREKKESFPLTVTSAQKNPTAFYLCASSRQGKNIQYFGAGTRLSVL.

V gene TRBV27 combines with J gene TRBJ1-5; the D is unclear. Germline CDR1 is MNHEY and CDR2 is SMNVEV (reference sequence). The CDR3 is 15 residues long. V was cut by 5 bases and J by 0 bases, with 11 bases left in between. CDR3 loop: CASSTVGNSNQPQHF. Here the CDR3 DNA reads TGTGCCAGCAGTACAGTTGGAAATAGCAATCAGCCCCAGCATTTT.

The J gene is TRBJ2-5, the V gene TRBV4-1, with 10 bases matching TRBD2. The CDR3 consists of 19 residues. The germline gives CDR1 MGHRA, CDR2 YSYEKL. With 0 bases clipped from V and 4 bases from J, the junction kept 14 bases outside the gene matches. The CDR3 nucleotides read TGCGCCAGCAGCCAAGAACCTAGCGGGGGAGCTGGGGGAAGAGAGACCCAGTACTTC. It translates to CASSQEPSGGAGGRETQYF.

This clone has only one observation. This rearrangement joins TRBV14 to TRBJ2-3; 8 nucleotides line up with TRBD2. This CDR3 is 15 amino acids long. The trim removed 3 bases at V and 3 bases at J, leaving 5 bases unmatched. CDR1 and CDR2 (germline): SGHDN, FVKESK. The CDR3 nucleotides are TGTGCCAGCAGCCACGAGCGACTAGCGACAGATACGCAGTATTTT. Residues: CASSHERLATDTQYF.